This T cell receptor beta chain is drawn from a study of identifying expanded T cells in peripheral blood. Assay: immunoSEQ multiplex PCR; the TCRdb copy retains only in-frame clones and omits some. The table lists more than 50,000 clones, roughly four fifths of them singletons, with approximately 19% in the top ten. Study-wide results and limits: Differentially abundant clones: about 1.2 between replicates, about 15 at roughly 2 weeks, over 18 at four.

About this clone: Its antigen remains unknown.

Germline CDR1 is WNHNN and CDR2 is SYGVQD (reference sequence). The CDR3 spans 15 residues. The V and J ends lost 4 bases and 2 bases respectively, with 9 bases between them. The sequence derives from a person aged 18 to 75 in good health. The V and J genes are TRBV10-1 and TRBJ2-6; a weak D match, TRBD2 (5 bases). The sequenced sample was blood. Here the CDR3 reads CASSGSGPGANVLTF. The CDR3 DNA sequence: TGCGCCAGCAGTGGCAGCGGCCCTGGGGCCAACGTCCTGACTTTC.